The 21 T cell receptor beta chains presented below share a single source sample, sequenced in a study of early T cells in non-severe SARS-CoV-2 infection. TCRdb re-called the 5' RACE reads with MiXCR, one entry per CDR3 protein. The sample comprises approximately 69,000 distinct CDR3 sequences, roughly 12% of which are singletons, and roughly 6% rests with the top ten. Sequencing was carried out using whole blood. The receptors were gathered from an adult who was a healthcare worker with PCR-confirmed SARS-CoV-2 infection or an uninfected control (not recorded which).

The CDR3 sequence is CASTGQGLKNIQYF. DNA for the CDR3: TGTGCCAGCACAGGTCAAGGACTCAAAAACATTCAGTACTTC. J is TRBJ2-4 and V is TRBV5-6; perhaps TRBD2 as D (5 bases). Trimming cost V 6 bases and J 3 bases, with 13 bases left between them. In germline, CDR1 is SGHDT, CDR2 YYEEEE. The CDR3 spans 14 residues.

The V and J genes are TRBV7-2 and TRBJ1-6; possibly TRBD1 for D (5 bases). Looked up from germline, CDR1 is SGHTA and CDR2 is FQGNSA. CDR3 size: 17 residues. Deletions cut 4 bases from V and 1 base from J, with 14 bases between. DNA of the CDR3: TGTGCCAGCAGCTCCACAGGTTCGGGATCCTATAATTCACCCCTCCACTTT. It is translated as CASSSTGSGSYNSPLHF.

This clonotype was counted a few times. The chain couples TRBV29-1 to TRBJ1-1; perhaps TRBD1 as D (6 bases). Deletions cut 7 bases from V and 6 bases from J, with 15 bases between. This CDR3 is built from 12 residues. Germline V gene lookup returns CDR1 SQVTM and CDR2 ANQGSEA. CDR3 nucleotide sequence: TGCAGCGCCTCAGGGGTCAGGGCTGAAGCTTTCTTT. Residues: CSASGVRAEAFF.

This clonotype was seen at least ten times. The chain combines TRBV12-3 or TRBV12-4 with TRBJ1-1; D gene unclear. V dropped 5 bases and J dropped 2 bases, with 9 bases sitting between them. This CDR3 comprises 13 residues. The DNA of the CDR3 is TGTGCCAGCAGTACTGGGCCCAACACTGAAGCTTTCTTT. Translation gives CASSTGPNTEAFF.

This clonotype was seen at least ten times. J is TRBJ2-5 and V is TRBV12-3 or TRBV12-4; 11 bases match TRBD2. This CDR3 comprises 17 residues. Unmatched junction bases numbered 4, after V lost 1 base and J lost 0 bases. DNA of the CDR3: TGTGCCAGCAGTTTAGGACTAGCGGGACCGTACCAAGAGACCCAGTACTTC. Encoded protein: CASSLGLAGPYQETQYF.

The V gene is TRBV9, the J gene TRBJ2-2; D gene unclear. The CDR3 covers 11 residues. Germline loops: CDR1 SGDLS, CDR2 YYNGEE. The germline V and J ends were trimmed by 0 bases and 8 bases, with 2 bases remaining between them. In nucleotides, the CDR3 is TGTGCCAGCAGCGTAGGTGGGGAGCTGTTTTTT. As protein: CASSVGGELFF. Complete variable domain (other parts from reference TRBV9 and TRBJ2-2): DSGVTQTPKHLITATGQRVTLRCSPRSGDLSVYWYQQSLDQGLQFLIQYYNGEERAKGNILERFSAQQFPDLHSELNLSSLELGDSALYFCASSVGGELFFGEGSRLTVL.

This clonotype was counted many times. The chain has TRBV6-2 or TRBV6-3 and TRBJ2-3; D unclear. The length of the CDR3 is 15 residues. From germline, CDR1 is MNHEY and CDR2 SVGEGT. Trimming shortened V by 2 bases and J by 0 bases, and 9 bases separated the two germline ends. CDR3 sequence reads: CASSYGHGSTDTQYF. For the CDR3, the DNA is TGTGCCAGCAGTTACGGGCACGGGAGCACAGATACGCAGTATTTT.

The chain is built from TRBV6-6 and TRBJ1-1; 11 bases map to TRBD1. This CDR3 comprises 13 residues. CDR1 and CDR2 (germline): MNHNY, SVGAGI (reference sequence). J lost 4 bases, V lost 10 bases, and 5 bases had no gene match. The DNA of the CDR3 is TGTGCCATGGCCGGGACAGGGGGCACTGAAGCTTTCTTT. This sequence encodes CAMAGTGGTEAFF.

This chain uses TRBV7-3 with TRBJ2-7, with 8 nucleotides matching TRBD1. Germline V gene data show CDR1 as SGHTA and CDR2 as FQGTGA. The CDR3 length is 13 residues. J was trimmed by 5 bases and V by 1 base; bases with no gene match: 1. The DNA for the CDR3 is TGTGCCAGCAGCTTAATGACAGGGGACGAGCAGTACTTC. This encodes CASSLMTGDEQYF.

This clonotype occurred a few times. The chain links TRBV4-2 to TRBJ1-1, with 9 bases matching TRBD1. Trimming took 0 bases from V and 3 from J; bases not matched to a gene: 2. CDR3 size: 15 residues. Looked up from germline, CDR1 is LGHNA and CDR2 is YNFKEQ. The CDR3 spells CASSQETGGDTEAFF. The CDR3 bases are TGTGCCAGCAGCCAAGAAACAGGGGGCGACACTGAAGCTTTCTTT.

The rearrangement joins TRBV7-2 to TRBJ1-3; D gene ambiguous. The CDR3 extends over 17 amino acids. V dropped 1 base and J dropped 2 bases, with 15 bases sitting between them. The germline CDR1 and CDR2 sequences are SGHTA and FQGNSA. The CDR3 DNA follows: TGTGCCAGCAGCTTAGGAGCGGCAGCGGGAACTGGAAACACCATATATTTT. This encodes CASSLGAAAGTGNTIYF.

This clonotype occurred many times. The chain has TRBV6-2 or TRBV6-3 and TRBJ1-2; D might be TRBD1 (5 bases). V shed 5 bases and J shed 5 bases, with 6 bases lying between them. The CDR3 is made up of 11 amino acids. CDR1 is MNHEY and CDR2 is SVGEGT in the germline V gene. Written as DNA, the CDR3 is TGTGCCAGCAGTGGGGGATATGGCTACACCTTC. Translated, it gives CASSGGYGYTF.

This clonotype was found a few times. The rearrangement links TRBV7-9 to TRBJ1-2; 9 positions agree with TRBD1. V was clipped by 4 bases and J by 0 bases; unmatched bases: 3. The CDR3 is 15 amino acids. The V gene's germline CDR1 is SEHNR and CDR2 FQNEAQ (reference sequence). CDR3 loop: CASSSGQGANYGYTF. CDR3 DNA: TGTGCCAGCAGCTCGGGACAGGGCGCTAACTATGGCTACACCTTC.

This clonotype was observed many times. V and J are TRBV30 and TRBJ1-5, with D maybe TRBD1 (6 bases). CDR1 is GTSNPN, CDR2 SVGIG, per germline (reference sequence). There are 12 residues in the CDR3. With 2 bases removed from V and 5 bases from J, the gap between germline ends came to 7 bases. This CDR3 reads CAWSQGYQPQHF. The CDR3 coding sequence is TGTGCCTGGAGTCAGGGGTATCAGCCCCAGCATTTT.

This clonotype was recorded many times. The CDR3 reads CASSQEDRGLNEQFF. DNA of the CDR3: TGCGCCAGCAGCCAAGAAGACAGGGGATTGAATGAGCAGTTCTTC. The chain links TRBV4-1 to TRBJ2-1, with 8 bases identical to TRBD1. The V gene end was trimmed by 0 bases and the J gene end by 7 bases; junction bases not matched to a gene: 5. The CDR3 sequence is 15 residues long. Germline V gene data show CDR1 as MGHRA and CDR2 as YSYEKL.

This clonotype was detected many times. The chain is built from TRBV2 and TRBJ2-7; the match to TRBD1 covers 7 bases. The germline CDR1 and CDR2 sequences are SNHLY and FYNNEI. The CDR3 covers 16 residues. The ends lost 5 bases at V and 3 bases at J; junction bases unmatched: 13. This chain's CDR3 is CASSLTPGQRNYEQYF. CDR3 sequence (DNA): TGTGCCAGCAGTCTTACACCGGGACAGAGAAACTACGAGCAGTACTTC.

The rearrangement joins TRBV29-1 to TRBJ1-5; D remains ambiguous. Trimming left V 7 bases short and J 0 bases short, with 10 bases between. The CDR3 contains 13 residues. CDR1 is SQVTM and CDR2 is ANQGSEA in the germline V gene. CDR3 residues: CSAQEASNQPQHF. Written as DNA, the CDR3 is TGCAGCGCCCAGGAGGCTAGCAATCAGCCCCAGCATTTT.

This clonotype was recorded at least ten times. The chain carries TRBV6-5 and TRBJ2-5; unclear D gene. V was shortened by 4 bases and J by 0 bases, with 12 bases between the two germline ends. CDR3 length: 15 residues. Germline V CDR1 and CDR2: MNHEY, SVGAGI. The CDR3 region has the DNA TGTGCCAGCAGTTCCCCTCGGTCGGACCAAGAGACCCAGTACTTC. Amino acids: CASSSPRSDQETQYF.

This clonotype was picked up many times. CDR3 region: CASSRLAGVTDTQYF. The CDR3 coding sequence is TGTGCCAGCAGCCGACTAGCGGGGGTCACAGATACGCAGTATTTT. V is TRBV7-2 and J is TRBJ2-3, with TRBD2 matching 12 bases. The CDR3 loop spans 15 amino acids. V trimming: 5 bases; J trimming: 2 bases; junction bases outside the gene matches: 2. Germline V CDR1 and CDR2: SGHTA, FQGNSA. Looking up the rest from reference TRBV7-2 and TRBJ2-3 gives the full variable domain: GAGVSQSPSNKVTEKGKDVELRCDPISGHTALYWYRQSLGQGLEFLIYFQGNSAPDKSGLPSDRFSAERTGGSVSTLTIQRTQQEDSAVYLCASSRLAGVTDTQYFGPGTRLTVL.

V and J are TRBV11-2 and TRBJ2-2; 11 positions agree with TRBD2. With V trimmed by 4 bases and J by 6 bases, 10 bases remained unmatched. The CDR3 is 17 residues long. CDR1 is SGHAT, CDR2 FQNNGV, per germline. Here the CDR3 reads CASSSNLAGGSPGELFF. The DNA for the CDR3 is TGTGCCAGCAGCTCCAACCTAGCGGGGGGCTCCCCCGGGGAGCTGTTTTTT.

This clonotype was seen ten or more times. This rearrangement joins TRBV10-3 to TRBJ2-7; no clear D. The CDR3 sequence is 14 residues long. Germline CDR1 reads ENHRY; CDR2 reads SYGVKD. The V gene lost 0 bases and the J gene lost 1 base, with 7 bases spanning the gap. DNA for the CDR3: TGTGCCATCAGTGAGTCGGGTTTTTCCTACGAGCAGTACTTC. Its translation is CAISESGFSYEQYF.